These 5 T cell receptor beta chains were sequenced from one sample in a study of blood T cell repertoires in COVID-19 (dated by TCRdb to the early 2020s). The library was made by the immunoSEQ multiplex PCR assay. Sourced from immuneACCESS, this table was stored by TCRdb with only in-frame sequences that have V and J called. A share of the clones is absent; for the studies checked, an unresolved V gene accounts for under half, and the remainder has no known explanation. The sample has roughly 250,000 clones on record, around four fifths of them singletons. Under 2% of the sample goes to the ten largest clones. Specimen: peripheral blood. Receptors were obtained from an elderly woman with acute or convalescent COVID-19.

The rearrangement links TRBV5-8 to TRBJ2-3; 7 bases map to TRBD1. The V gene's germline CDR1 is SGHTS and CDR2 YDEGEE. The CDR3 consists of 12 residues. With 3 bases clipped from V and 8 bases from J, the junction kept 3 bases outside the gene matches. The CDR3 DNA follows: TGTGCCAGCAGCTCGACAGGGCTTACGCAGTATTTT. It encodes CASSSTGLTQYF.

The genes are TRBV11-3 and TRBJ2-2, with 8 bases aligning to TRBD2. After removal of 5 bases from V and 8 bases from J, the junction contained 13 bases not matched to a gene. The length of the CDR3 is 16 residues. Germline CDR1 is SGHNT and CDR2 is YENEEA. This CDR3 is CASSRKTRTSRGELFF. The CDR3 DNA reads TGTGCCAGCAGCAGAAAGACACGGACTAGCAGAGGGGAGCTGTTTTTT.

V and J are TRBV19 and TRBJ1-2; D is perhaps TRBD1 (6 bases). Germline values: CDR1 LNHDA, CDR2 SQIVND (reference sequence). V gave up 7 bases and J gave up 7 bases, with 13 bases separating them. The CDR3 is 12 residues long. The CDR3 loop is CASTDRWFGYTF. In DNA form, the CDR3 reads TGTGCCAGTACAGACAGGTGGTTTGGCTACACCTTC.

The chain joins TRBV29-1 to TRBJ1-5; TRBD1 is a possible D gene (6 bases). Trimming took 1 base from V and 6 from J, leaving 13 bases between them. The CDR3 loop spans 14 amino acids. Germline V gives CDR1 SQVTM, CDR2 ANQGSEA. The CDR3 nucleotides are TGCAGCGTTGAAGTAGGGGGGGCTGGTCAGCCCCAGCATTTT. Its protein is CSVEVGGAGQPQHF.

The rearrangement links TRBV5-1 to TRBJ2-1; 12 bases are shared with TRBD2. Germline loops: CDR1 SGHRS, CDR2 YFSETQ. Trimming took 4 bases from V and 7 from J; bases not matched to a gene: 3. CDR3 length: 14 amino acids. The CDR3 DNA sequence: TGCGCCAGCAGCATGGGGACTAGCGGGAATGAGCAGTTCTTC. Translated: CASSMGTSGNEQFF.